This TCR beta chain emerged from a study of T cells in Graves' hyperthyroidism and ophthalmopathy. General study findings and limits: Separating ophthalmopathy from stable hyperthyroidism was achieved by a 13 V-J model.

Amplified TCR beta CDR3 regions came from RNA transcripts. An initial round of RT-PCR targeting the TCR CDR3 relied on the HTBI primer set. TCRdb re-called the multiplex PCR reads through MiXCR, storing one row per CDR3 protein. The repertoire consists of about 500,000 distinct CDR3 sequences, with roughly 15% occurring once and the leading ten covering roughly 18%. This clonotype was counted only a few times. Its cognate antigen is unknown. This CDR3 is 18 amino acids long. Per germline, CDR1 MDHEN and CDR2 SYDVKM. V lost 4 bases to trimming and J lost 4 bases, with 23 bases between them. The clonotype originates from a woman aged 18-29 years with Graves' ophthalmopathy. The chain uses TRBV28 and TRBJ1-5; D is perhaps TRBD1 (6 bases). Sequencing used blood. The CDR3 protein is CASSSEPYRVGWNQPQHF. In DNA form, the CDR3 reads TGTGCCAGCAGTTCAGAACCTTACAGGGTCGGTTGGAATCAGCCCCAGCATTTT.